These 4 T cell receptor beta chains were all obtained from the same sample, sequenced in a study of T cells after yellow fever vaccination. TCRdb called the 5' RACE reads again in MiXCR, with one record for every CDR3 protein. The sample has about 340,000 distinct CDR3 sequences, about an eighth seen once. Source: CD4+ T cells sorted from PBMCs, taken 15 days after the yellow fever booster vaccination. The receptors derive from a man between 18 and 35 years old who received the YFV17D yellow fever vaccine.

This clonotype was observed a few times. The chain recombines TRBV9 with TRBJ2-7; TRBD1 is a possible D gene (5 bases). V dropped 0 bases and J dropped 3 bases, with 7 bases sitting between them. Looked up from germline, CDR1 is SGDLS and CDR2 is YYNGEE. This CDR3 comprises 13 residues. CDR3 amino acids: CASSVGTIYEQYF. CDR3 nucleotide sequence: TGTGCCAGCAGCGTAGGGACAATCTACGAGCAGTACTTC.

The rearrangement uses TRBV11-2 and TRBJ2-7, with 8 positions matching TRBD2. Germline V gives CDR1 SGHAT, CDR2 FQNNGV. J was trimmed by 4 bases and V by 7 bases; bases with no gene match: 12. This CDR3 has 15 residues. CDR3 nucleotides: TGTGCCAGCACCCCCCGGAGCGGGGGCCAATACGAGCAGTACTTC. Amino acid sequence: CASTPRSGGQYEQYF.

This clonotype was found a few times. This chain joins TRBV11-2 and TRBJ1-2; D is possibly TRBD1 (6 bases). Germline values: CDR1 SGHAT, CDR2 FQNNGV. This CDR3 is built from 14 residues. V lost 5 bases and J lost 1, with 11 bases in between. The CDR3 nucleotides are TGTGCCAGCAGCCAGGGGAGTGATAACTATGGCTACACCTTC. Encoded protein: CASSQGSDNYGYTF. Using reference TRBV11-2 and TRBJ1-2 for the parts outside the CDR3, the full variable domain is EAGVAQSPRYKIIEKRQSVAFWCNPISGHATLYWYQQILGQGPKLLIQFQNNGVVDDSQLPKDRFSAERLKGVDSTLKIQPAKLEDSAVYLCASSQGSDNYGYTFGSGTRLTVV.

This clonotype was detected many times. The V gene is TRBV4-2, the J gene TRBJ2-5; 14 bases agree with TRBD2. The length of the CDR3 is 18 residues. Germline lookup yields CDR1 LGHNA and CDR2 YNFKEQ. J lost 4 bases, V lost 4 bases, and 11 bases had no gene match. The CDR3 protein is CASSPGLAGGERGETQYF. For the CDR3, the DNA is TGTGCCAGCAGCCCAGGACTAGCGGGGGGAGAGCGGGGAGAGACCCAGTACTTC.